The rows below give T cell receptor beta chains drawn from one sample of a study of CD8+CD57+ T cells in acquired aplastic anemia. TCRdb re-derived calls from the reads in MiXCR, one entry per CDR3 protein. The sample holds around 430,000 distinct CDR3 sequences, about a third seen once. The sample taken for sequencing was sorted CD4+, CD8+, or CD8+CD57+ T cells (not recorded which) from PBMCs. These receptor sequences come from a human donor with aplastic anemia. Each CDR3 is given with its conserved first and last residue. A D gene is named only where the DNA matches it firmly. Clone size is given for some rows only: seen once, a few or many times, or a class if the clone is expanded.

d_call: .; clone_size: .; v_call: TRBV11-3; j_call: TRBJ2-7; cdr3_nt: TGTGCCAGCAGCCGAGGGGGTTTCAGCCCCTACGAGCAGTACTTC; cdr3_aa: CASSRGGFSPYEQYF
d_call: .; clone_size: many; v_call: TRBV29-1; j_call: TRBJ1-1; cdr3_nt: TGCAGCGTTGAGCACAGGCCGAACACTGAAGCTTTCTTT; cdr3_aa: CSVEHRPNTEAFF
d_call: .; clone_size: many; v_call: TRBV25-1; j_call: TRBJ1-3; cdr3_nt: TGTGCCAGCAGTGTGCCAGGGGGAAACACCATATATTTT; cdr3_aa: CASSVPGGNTIYF
d_call: .; clone_size: .; v_call: TRBV6-1; j_call: TRBJ2-7; cdr3_nt: TGTGCCAGCAGTGAAGCTGGGGTCGACTACGAGCAGTACTTC; cdr3_aa: CASSEAGVDYEQYF
d_call: TRBD1; clone_size: many; v_call: TRBV24-1; j_call: TRBJ2-6; cdr3_nt: TGTGCCACCAGGAACCCGGGACAGGTTCGACCTGGGGCCAACGTCCTGACTTTC; cdr3_aa: CATRNPGQVRPGANVLTF
d_call: .; clone_size: many; v_call: TRBV12-3/TRBV12-4; j_call: TRBJ2-7; cdr3_nt: TGTGCCAGCAGTGCAGCAAGCTCCTACGAGCAGTACTTC; cdr3_aa: CASSAASSYEQYF
d_call: TRBD1; clone_size: few; v_call: TRBV19; j_call: TRBJ1-5; cdr3_nt: TGTGCCAGTAGTATAAGGACAGGCGGCAATCAGCCCCAGCATTTT; cdr3_aa: CASSIRTGGNQPQHF
d_call: .; clone_size: .; v_call: TRBV27; j_call: TRBJ2-1; cdr3_nt: TGTGCCAGCAGCCGCCTGGGGGGACCCTCCTACAATGAGCAGTTCTTC; cdr3_aa: CASSRLGGPSYNEQFF
d_call: .; clone_size: few; v_call: TRBV12-5; j_call: TRBJ1-6; cdr3_nt: TGTGCTAGTGGCCGACCTTCTTGGACAGCAAATTCACCCCTCCACTTT; cdr3_aa: CASGRPSWTANSPLHF
d_call: TRBD2; clone_size: .; v_call: TRBV7-2; j_call: TRBJ2-3; cdr3_nt: TGTGCCAGCGTAGCGGGGGGCACAGATACGCAGTATTTT; cdr3_aa: CASVAGGTDTQYF
d_call: .; clone_size: many; v_call: TRBV7-6; j_call: TRBJ1-4; cdr3_nt: TGTGCCAGCAGCCTATCGCAGGGTATTGAAAAACTGTTTTTT; cdr3_aa: CASSLSQGIEKLFF
d_call: TRBD1; clone_size: .; v_call: TRBV6-5; j_call: TRBJ2-7; cdr3_nt: TGTGCCAGCAGTTACCCCACACGACAGGGGAGCTCCTACGAGCAGTACTTC; cdr3_aa: CASSYPTRQGSSYEQYF
d_call: TRBD1; clone_size: .; v_call: TRBV24-1; j_call: TRBJ2-2; cdr3_nt: TGTGCCACCAGTGAACTGCCCCCCGGGACAGGGGACACCGGGGAGCTGTTTTTT; cdr3_aa: CATSELPPGTGDTGELFF
d_call: TRBD1; clone_size: many; v_call: TRBV9; j_call: TRBJ1-2; cdr3_nt: TGTGCCAGCAGCATACAGGGGGGTGGCTACACCTTC; cdr3_aa: CASSIQGGGYTF
d_call: .; clone_size: .; v_call: TRBV10-3; j_call: TRBJ1-5; cdr3_nt: TGTGCCATCAGTTTGGGGGGGATTGATCAGCCCCAGCATTTT; cdr3_aa: CAISLGGIDQPQHF
d_call: TRBD2; clone_size: many; v_call: TRBV29-1; j_call: TRBJ2-2; cdr3_nt: TGCAGCGTCCGACTAGCTACAAACACCGGGGAGCTGTTTTTT; cdr3_aa: CSVRLATNTGELFF
d_call: .; clone_size: .; v_call: TRBV7-6; j_call: TRBJ2-5; cdr3_nt: TGTGCCAGCAGCAGCACCTCTAGCTGGGGGGTAAAAGAGACCCAGTACTTC; cdr3_aa: CASSSTSSWGVKETQYF
d_call: TRBD1; clone_size: .; v_call: TRBV15; j_call: TRBJ1-5; cdr3_nt: TGTGCCACCAGCAGGATCCATCAGGGGGGGCAGCCCCAGCATTTT; cdr3_aa: CATSRIHQGGQPQHF
d_call: .; clone_size: many; v_call: TRBV7-8; j_call: TRBJ2-7; cdr3_nt: TGTGCCAGCAGCTTAAGGGGGGGGCCAAACTACGAGCAGTACTTC; cdr3_aa: CASSLRGGPNYEQYF
d_call: .; clone_size: once; v_call: TRBV25-1; j_call: TRBJ1-1; cdr3_nt: TGTGCCAGCAATGAATCAGGCAGGGGAAAATACACTGAAGCTTTCTTT; cdr3_aa: CASNESGRGKYTEAFF
d_call: .; clone_size: many; v_call: TRBV19; j_call: TRBJ2-7; cdr3_nt: TGTGCCAGTAGTATAGAGTTGGCAGGGGACGAGCAGTACTTC; cdr3_aa: CASSIELAGDEQYF
d_call: .; clone_size: .; v_call: TRBV3-1; j_call: TRBJ1-1; cdr3_nt: TGTGCCAGCAGCGCCGCGTGGGGTGGTGACACTGAAGCTTTCTTT; cdr3_aa: CASSAAWGGDTEAFF
d_call: TRBD1; clone_size: .; v_call: TRBV10-3; j_call: TRBJ1-2; cdr3_nt: TGTGCCATCAACGACAGGGGTTCAGGCTACACCTTC; cdr3_aa: CAINDRGSGYTF
d_call: .; clone_size: .; v_call: TRBV7-2; j_call: TRBJ2-3; cdr3_nt: TGTGCCAGCAGGTGGGACTCCCAGGGTACGCAGTATTTT; cdr3_aa: CASRWDSQGTQYF
d_call: .; clone_size: many; v_call: TRBV14; j_call: TRBJ2-7; cdr3_nt: TGTGCCAGCAGCCTGGCGGGATCCCACGAGCAGTACTTC; cdr3_aa: CASSLAGSHEQYF
d_call: TRBD1; clone_size: .; v_call: TRBV24-1; j_call: TRBJ1-1; cdr3_nt: TGTGCCAGCAACCAGGGGGCTCGAACTGAAGCTTTCTTT; cdr3_aa: CASNQGARTEAFF
d_call: TRBD2; clone_size: few; v_call: TRBV9; j_call: TRBJ2-3; cdr3_nt: TGTGCCAGCAGCGTTAATAGCGGGGGGGGCACAGATACGCAGTATTTT; cdr3_aa: CASSVNSGGGTDTQYF
d_call: .; clone_size: .; v_call: TRBV10-3; j_call: TRBJ2-6; cdr3_nt: TGTGCCAGCCACCCCGCCGGGACCTCTGGGGCCAACGTCCTGACTTTC; cdr3_aa: CASHPAGTSGANVLTF
d_call: .; clone_size: few; v_call: TRBV7-2; j_call: TRBJ2-7; cdr3_nt: TGTGCCAGCAGCCGAGGGTCGGACGAGCAGTACTTC; cdr3_aa: CASSRGSDEQYF
d_call: TRBD1; clone_size: few; v_call: TRBV9; j_call: TRBJ2-7; cdr3_nt: TGTGCCAGCAGCATAAATCCGACAGGGAAGATTAACGAGCAGTACTTC; cdr3_aa: CASSINPTGKINEQYF
d_call: .; clone_size: many; v_call: TRBV29-1; j_call: TRBJ2-5; cdr3_nt: TGCAGCGTTGACGTCCAAGAGACCCAGTACTTC; cdr3_aa: CSVDVQETQYF
d_call: .; clone_size: few; v_call: TRBV10-3; j_call: TRBJ2-7; cdr3_nt: TGTGCCATCAGTGGAAACCACAGGGCCTACGAGCAGTACTTC; cdr3_aa: CAISGNHRAYEQYF
d_call: TRBD2; clone_size: many; v_call: TRBV7-9; j_call: TRBJ2-5; cdr3_nt: TGTGCCAGCAGCGCCCTAGCGGGAGATGGAGAGACCCAGTACTTC; cdr3_aa: CASSALAGDGETQYF
d_call: TRBD1; clone_size: .; v_call: TRBV19; j_call: TRBJ1-6; cdr3_nt: TGTGCCAGTAGCAACACAGGGGTGAATTCACCCCTCCACTTT; cdr3_aa: CASSNTGVNSPLHF
d_call: TRBD2; clone_size: few; v_call: TRBV9; j_call: TRBJ2-5; cdr3_nt: TGTGCCAGCAGCGCCTTAGCGGGGGGGGCCAAAGGGTTAGAGACCCAGTACTTC; cdr3_aa: CASSALAGGAKGLETQYF
d_call: .; clone_size: many; v_call: TRBV7-9; j_call: TRBJ1-2; cdr3_nt: TGTGCCAGCAGCTTAGGGACGTTCCTAGATCAGAAGGGCTACACCTTC; cdr3_aa: CASSLGTFLDQKGYTF
d_call: .; clone_size: many; v_call: TRBV10-3; j_call: TRBJ2-7; cdr3_nt: TGTGCCATCAGTGAAAAGGGACGGAGCTCCTACGAGCAGTACTTC; cdr3_aa: CAISEKGRSSYEQYF
d_call: .; clone_size: few; v_call: TRBV4-1; j_call: TRBJ1-1; cdr3_nt: TGCGCCAGCAGCCAAGCCTTGGACTGGAAGAACACTGAAGCTTTCTTT; cdr3_aa: CASSQALDWKNTEAFF
d_call: TRBD1; clone_size: many; v_call: TRBV20-1; j_call: TRBJ1-1; cdr3_nt: TGCAGCCCAAAGACAGGGGGCACTGAAGCTTTCTTT; cdr3_aa: CSPKTGGTEAFF
d_call: TRBD1; clone_size: few; v_call: TRBV7-9; j_call: TRBJ1-6; cdr3_nt: TGTGCCAGCAGCAAGGACAGGGGGCGGAATTCACCCCTCCACTTT; cdr3_aa: CASSKDRGRNSPLHF
d_call: .; clone_size: .; v_call: TRBV2; j_call: TRBJ2-5; cdr3_nt: TGTGCCAGCAGCTATGGGACCACGATCCAAGAGACCCAGTACTTC; cdr3_aa: CASSYGTTIQETQYF
d_call: .; clone_size: few; v_call: TRBV7-2; j_call: TRBJ1-1; cdr3_nt: TGTGCCAGCAGCCTCAAATACCCGAACACTGAAGCTTTCTTT; cdr3_aa: CASSLKYPNTEAFF
d_call: TRBD2; clone_size: .; v_call: TRBV7-2; j_call: TRBJ2-1; cdr3_nt: TGTGCCAGCAGCCTCGACCCCGGGGGGATCTACAATGAGCAGTTCTTC; cdr3_aa: CASSLDPGGIYNEQFF
d_call: TRBD2; clone_size: .; v_call: TRBV7-9; j_call: TRBJ2-5; cdr3_nt: TGTGCCAGCAGCTCAGGACTAGCGCTACAAGAGACCCAGTACTTC; cdr3_aa: CASSSGLALQETQYF
d_call: .; clone_size: .; v_call: TRBV4-1; j_call: TRBJ2-2; cdr3_nt: TGCGCCAGCAGCCCCGGGACTCGGAACACCGGGGAGCTGTTTTTT; cdr3_aa: CASSPGTRNTGELFF
d_call: .; clone_size: many; v_call: TRBV20-1; j_call: TRBJ1-5; cdr3_nt: TGCAGTGCTAGGAACAGGGAGTGGGATCAGCCCCAGCATTTT; cdr3_aa: CSARNREWDQPQHF
d_call: .; clone_size: .; v_call: TRBV4-2; j_call: TRBJ2-7; cdr3_nt: TGTGCCAGCAGCTGGGACTTAAGCTCCTACGAGCAGTACTTC; cdr3_aa: CASSWDLSSYEQYF
d_call: .; clone_size: many; v_call: TRBV19; j_call: TRBJ1-5; cdr3_nt: TGTGCCAGTAGTAGGCTTTCTCAGTGGATCAATCAGCCCCAGCATTTT; cdr3_aa: CASSRLSQWINQPQHF
d_call: .; clone_size: many; v_call: TRBV19; j_call: TRBJ1-5; cdr3_nt: TGTGCCAGTAGTATACCTAAAACAAGTAGCAATCAGCCCCAGCATTTT; cdr3_aa: CASSIPKTSSNQPQHF
d_call: TRBD1; clone_size: .; v_call: TRBV10-3; j_call: TRBJ1-2; cdr3_nt: TGTGCCAGCAGTCTACCCGCGACAGGGTACTACACCTTC; cdr3_aa: CASSLPATGYYTF
d_call: .; clone_size: .; v_call: TRBV20-1; j_call: TRBJ2-7; cdr3_nt: TGCAGTGCTAGGGAGATCGGAGGCACCTCCTACGAGCAGTACTTC; cdr3_aa: CSAREIGGTSYEQYF
d_call: .; clone_size: .; v_call: TRBV6-1; j_call: TRBJ1-5; cdr3_nt: TGTGCCAGCTTCCAGGTTTATAGCAATCAGCCCCAGCATTTT; cdr3_aa: CASFQVYSNQPQHF
d_call: TRBD2; clone_size: once; v_call: TRBV5-4; j_call: TRBJ2-7; cdr3_nt: TGTGCCAGCAGCTTGTGGGGAGGTAGCGGGAGGCCCTACGAGCAGTACTTC; cdr3_aa: CASSLWGGSGRPYEQYF
d_call: .; clone_size: few; v_call: TRBV28; j_call: TRBJ1-5; cdr3_nt: TGTGCCAGCAGTTTAGACCAGGTTCAGCCCCAGCATTTT; cdr3_aa: CASSLDQVQPQHF
d_call: .; clone_size: .; v_call: TRBV2; j_call: TRBJ2-7; cdr3_nt: TGTGCCAGCAGTGAACCCCTCACAGGTACCTACGAGCAGTACTTC; cdr3_aa: CASSEPLTGTYEQYF
d_call: TRBD2; clone_size: .; v_call: TRBV20-1; j_call: TRBJ2-7; cdr3_nt: TGCAGCTCTAGCGGGTACTCCTACAATGAGCAGTACTTC; cdr3_aa: CSSSGYSYNEQYF
d_call: .; clone_size: .; v_call: TRBV10-1; j_call: TRBJ1-6; cdr3_nt: TGCGCCAGCAGTGATTCGATTGGGATTCTCACCTATAATTCACCCCTCCACTTT; cdr3_aa: CASSDSIGILTYNSPLHF
d_call: TRBD1; clone_size: few; v_call: TRBV20-1; j_call: TRBJ1-1; cdr3_nt: TGCAGTGCTAGCCAGGGGGAAGAGGAAGCTTTCTTT; cdr3_aa: CSASQGEEEAFF
d_call: .; clone_size: .; v_call: TRBV7-9; j_call: TRBJ2-1; cdr3_nt: TGTGCCAGCAGCTTAGTATCATGGAATGAGCAGTTCTTC; cdr3_aa: CASSLVSWNEQFF